This TCR beta chain comes out of a study of response to subunit inactivated influenza vaccine. Study-wide points: The study's authors posited that every seasonal influenza vaccination enlists few new T cells.

This clonotype was counted between two and nine times. Its specificity is not known. TCRdb re-analysed the RT-PCR reads in MiXCR, keeping a single row per CDR3 protein. The sample contains 630,000 or so distinct CDR3 sequences, approximately 14% of which appear only once. The V gene lost 5 bases and the J gene lost 0 bases, with 14 bases spanning the gap. This CDR3 is built from 15 residues. The germline gives CDR1 SGHRS, CDR2 YFSETQ. This rearrangement joins TRBV5-1 to TRBJ1-2; possible D gene TRBD1, 5 bases. The starting material was PBMCs from blood, obtained 11 to 12 days after vaccination. This TCR was sampled from a man aged 50 to 59 who received an inactivated influenza vaccine. CDR3 bases: TGCGCCAGCAGACGCGGAGTGGGACCTAACTATGGCTACACCTTC. It translates to CASRRGVGPNYGYTF.